This T cell receptor (beta chain) was recovered during a study of vaccination and CD4 T cells after COVID-19. In the study overall: Median draw time for post-COVID samples was more than 80 days post-diagnosis (range 35 to 161). Cells were stimulated with overlapping spike peptide pools from SARS-CoV-2, HCoV-NL63, HCoV-OC43 and HCoV-229E.

Regarding treatment: roughly 10-day PBMC culture with coronavirus spike peptide pools or control peptides (ViraFEST assay). With peptide pools, ViraFEST first expanded antigen-specific T cells and afterwards sequenced their TCRs. This clonotype was counted a few times. Its antigen is as yet unknown. CD4+ T cells that had been cultured provided DNA sequenced with the Oncomine TCR Beta short-read assay. The source of extracted genomic DNA was cultured CD4+ T cells. TCRdb reanalysed the PCR reads using MiXCR and keeps one entry per CDR3 protein. The sample lists approximately 21,000 distinct CDR3 sequences; 60% were seen once. Germline V gene data show CDR1 as KGHDR and CDR2 as SFDVKD. V dropped 4 bases and J dropped 5 bases, with 19 bases sitting between them. The CDR3 spans 16 residues.

The rearrangement joins TRBV24-1 to TRBJ2-5; a possible D gene is TRBD2 (7 bases). The starting material was CD4+ T cells from blood, cultured in vitro, obtained after SARS-CoV-2 vaccination. This TCR was recovered from a human donor who received a COVID-19 vaccine. This CDR3 reads CATSEPRGGLGETQYF. The CDR3 nucleotides read TGTGCCACCAGTGAACCCAGGGGAGGGCTGGGGGAGACCCAGTACTTC.